This is a list of T cell receptor beta chains from one sample in a study of blood T cells in healthy people across ages. One entry per CDR3 protein, called by TCRdb with MiXCR from the 5' RACE reads. The sample has about 570,000 distinct CDR3 sequences, roughly 29% seen once. The sequencing input was blood. Receptors originate from a woman in her 70s in good health. The CDR3 runs from the conserved cysteine through the conserved F or W. D genes are given only for firm matches. Not every row has a clone size; where given, it reads once, few, many or a size class.

CDR3aa: CASTGDNRNNQPQHF; CDR3nt: TGTGCCAGCACTGGGGACAATAGGAACAATCAGCCCCAGCATTTT; abundance: .; j_gene: TRBJ1-5; len: 15; d_gene: .; v_gene: TRBV6-2/TRBV6-3
CDR3aa: CASSLQDGNTEAFF; CDR3nt: TGTGCCAGCAGCCTCCAGGACGGGAACACTGAAGCTTTCTTT; abundance: few; j_gene: TRBJ1-1; len: 14; d_gene: .; v_gene: TRBV11-1
CDR3aa: CAGSPGTAEATQYF; CDR3nt: TGTGCCGGCAGCCCTGGGACAGCCGAGGCGACCCAGTACTTC; abundance: .; j_gene: TRBJ2-5; len: 14; d_gene: TRBD1; v_gene: TRBV5-5
CDR3aa: CASRTRLAGNYNEQFF; CDR3nt: TGTGCCAGCAGAACCCGACTAGCGGGAAACTACAATGAGCAGTTCTTC; abundance: .; j_gene: TRBJ2-1; len: 16; d_gene: TRBD2; v_gene: TRBV6-2/TRBV6-3
CDR3aa: CASSYLAGEETQYF; CDR3nt: TGTGCCAGCAGCTATTTAGCGGGGGAAGAGACCCAGTACTTC; abundance: .; j_gene: TRBJ2-5; len: 14; d_gene: TRBD2; v_gene: TRBV7-6
CDR3aa: CASTAGGVDTQYF; CDR3nt: TGTGCCAGTACCGCGGGAGGGGTCGATACGCAGTATTTT; abundance: .; j_gene: TRBJ2-3; len: 13; d_gene: TRBD2; v_gene: TRBV12-3/TRBV12-4
CDR3aa: CASSKDRGTEKLFF; CDR3nt: TGCGCCAGCAGCAAGGACAGGGGGACCGAAAAACTGTTTTTT; abundance: few; j_gene: TRBJ1-4; len: 14; d_gene: TRBD1; v_gene: TRBV5-1
CDR3aa: CASTPGEYNSPLHF; CDR3nt: TGTGCCAGCACCCCGGGGGAATATAATTCACCCCTCCACTTT; abundance: .; j_gene: TRBJ1-6; len: 14; d_gene: .; v_gene: TRBV2
CDR3aa: CSARQSSGPYEQYF; CDR3nt: TGCAGTGCTAGACAGTCTAGCGGACCCTACGAGCAGTACTTC; abundance: .; j_gene: TRBJ2-7; len: 14; d_gene: TRBD2; v_gene: TRBV20-1
CDR3aa: CASNLDTKVETQYF; CDR3nt: TGTGCCAGCAACTTAGACACAAAGGTGGAGACCCAGTACTTC; abundance: few; j_gene: TRBJ2-5; len: 14; d_gene: .; v_gene: TRBV7-2
CDR3aa: CASSPEDREGSPLHF; CDR3nt: TGTGCCAGCAGCCCAGAAGACAGGGAAGGTTCACCCCTCCACTTT; abundance: .; j_gene: TRBJ1-6; len: 15; d_gene: TRBD1; v_gene: TRBV4-2
CDR3aa: CASSQGKYHEQFF; CDR3nt: TGCGCCAGCAGCCAGGGCAAGTACCATGAGCAGTTCTTC; abundance: .; j_gene: TRBJ2-1; len: 13; d_gene: .; v_gene: TRBV5-1
CDR3aa: CASSFGGSGSNSPLHF; CDR3nt: TGTGCCAGCAGCTTCGGGGGATCGGGAAGTAATTCACCCCTCCACTTT; abundance: few; j_gene: TRBJ1-6; len: 16; d_gene: .; v_gene: TRBV7-9
CDR3aa: CASSRTPSVGTDTQYF; CDR3nt: TGCGCCAGCAGCAGAACTCCTAGCGTTGGCACAGATACGCAGTATTTT; abundance: once; j_gene: TRBJ2-3; len: 16; d_gene: .; v_gene: TRBV5-1
CDR3aa: CASSSRDRAKNIQYF; CDR3nt: TGTGCCAGCAGCTCCCGAGACAGAGCCAAAAACATTCAGTACTTC; abundance: .; j_gene: TRBJ2-4; len: 15; d_gene: .; v_gene: TRBV11-3
CDR3aa: CASSTRQGRKPCLFPSYRDYEQYF; CDR3nt: TGTGCCAGCAGCACGAGACAGGGAAGGAAACCCTGTTTATTTCCGTCCTATAGAGACTACGAGCAGTACTTC; abundance: few; j_gene: TRBJ2-7; len: 24; d_gene: .; v_gene: TRBV21-1
CDR3aa: CASSPLVPDTQYF; CDR3nt: TGTGCCAGCAGCCCACTAGTACCAGATACGCAGTATTTT; abundance: many; j_gene: TRBJ2-3; len: 13; d_gene: .; v_gene: TRBV7-6
CDR3aa: CASGASGAFF; CDR3nt: TGTGCCAGCGGGGCGTCGGGAGCTTTCTTT; abundance: .; j_gene: TRBJ1-1; len: 10; d_gene: .; v_gene: TRBV7-2
CDR3aa: CASSFGAPEGYTF; CDR3nt: TGTGCCAGCAGCTTCGGGGCCCCAGAGGGCTACACCTTC; abundance: few; j_gene: TRBJ1-2; len: 13; d_gene: .; v_gene: TRBV5-6
CDR3aa: CASSLSKTYEQYF; CDR3nt: TGTGCCAGCAGTTTGAGCAAGACCTACGAGCAGTACTTC; abundance: .; j_gene: TRBJ2-7; len: 13; d_gene: .; v_gene: TRBV27
CDR3aa: CASSARASGGPREQFF; CDR3nt: TGTGCCAGCAGCGCAAGGGCTAGCGGGGGACCTAGGGAGCAGTTCTTC; abundance: .; j_gene: TRBJ2-1; len: 16; d_gene: TRBD2; v_gene: TRBV7-2
CDR3aa: CAGSQEPASPDTQYF; CDR3nt: TGTGCCGGCAGCCAAGAGCCGGCTAGCCCAGATACGCAGTATTTT; abundance: .; j_gene: TRBJ2-3; len: 15; d_gene: .; v_gene: TRBV4-2